This entry lists 2 T cell receptor beta chains sequenced from one sample in a study of cytomegalovirus exposure and HLA in healthy donors. The protocol was immunoSEQ multiplex PCR, while the TCRdb copy is restricted to in-frame clones and leaves out a portion. The table includes 180,000 or so clones, just under 90% detected once. The sample consisted of PBMCs. These receptors originate from a young woman in good health and CMV-seronegative.

This clone showed up just once. The chain joins TRBV10-3 to TRBJ2-7; TRBD2 aligns across 8 bases. Germline V gives CDR1 ENHRY, CDR2 SYGVKD. J gave up 2 bases and V 8 bases, and 5 bases lay outside the gene matches. The CDR3 runs to 13 residues. The CDR3: CAIGGGRAYEQYF. CDR3 nucleotides: TGTGCCATCGGCGGGGGGCGCGCCTACGAGCAGTACTTC.

The chain carries TRBV7-8 and TRBJ2-5; the match to TRBD1 covers 11 bases. Germline trimming cut 4 bases from V and 1 base from J; bases unmatched to any gene: 5. Germline CDR1 is SGHVS and CDR2 is FQNEAQ. The length of the CDR3 is 16 residues. CDR3 nucleotide sequence: TGTGCCAGCAGCTCACGGGACAGGGGGAGCCAAGAGACCCAGTACTTC. As protein: CASSSRDRGSQETQYF.